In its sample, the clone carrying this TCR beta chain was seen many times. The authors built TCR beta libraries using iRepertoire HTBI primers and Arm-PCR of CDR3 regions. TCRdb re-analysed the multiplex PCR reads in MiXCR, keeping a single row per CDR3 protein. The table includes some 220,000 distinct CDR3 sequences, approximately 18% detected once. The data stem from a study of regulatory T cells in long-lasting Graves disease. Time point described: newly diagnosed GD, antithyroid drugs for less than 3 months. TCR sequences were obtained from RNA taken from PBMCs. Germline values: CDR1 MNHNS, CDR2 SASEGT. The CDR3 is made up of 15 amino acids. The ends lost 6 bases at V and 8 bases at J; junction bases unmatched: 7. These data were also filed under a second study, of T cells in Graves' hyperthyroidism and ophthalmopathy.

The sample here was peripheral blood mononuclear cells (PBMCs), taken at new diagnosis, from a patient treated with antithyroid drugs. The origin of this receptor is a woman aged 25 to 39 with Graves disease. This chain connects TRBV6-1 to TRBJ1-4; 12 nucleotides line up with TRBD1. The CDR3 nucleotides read TGTGCCAGCAGGGGGGACAGGGGGCAAAAGGAAAAACTGTTTTTT. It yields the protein CASRGDRGQKEKLFF.